These T cell receptor beta chains were read from a single sample in a study of neurological immune-mediated disorders. TCRdb analysed the 5' RACE reads with MiXCR anew, one entry per CDR3 protein. The table records about 59,000 distinct CDR3 sequences, approximately 25% of them present only once. The sample consisted of PBMCs. The receptor source for this set is a man in his sixties with HTLV-1-associated myelopathy (HAM/TSP). Each CDR3 is given with its conserved first and last residue. A D gene is named only where the DNA matches it firmly. The size entry is marked missing in some rows and otherwise reads once, few, many or a size class.

>TRBJ2-7|TRBD2|TRBV7-9|many
TGTGCCAGCAGTCTAACTAGCGTGCGCTACGAGCAGTACTTC
CASSLTSVRYEQYF
>TRBJ2-1|.|TRBV3-1|many
TGTGCCAGCAGCCCGGGACTCGCTAACTACGATGAGCAGTTCTTC
CASSPGLANYDEQFF
>TRBJ2-5|.|TRBV5-6|many
TGTGCCAGCAGCCTTGGGGAAGAGACCCAGTACTTC
CASSLGEETQYF
>TRBJ2-6|.|TRBV6-1|.
TGTGCCAGCAGTGAAGCGAATGGAAAAGGGGCCAACGTCCTGACTTTC
CASSEANGKGANVLTF
>TRBJ2-1|TRBD1|TRBV11-1|many
TGTGCCAGCAGCTTCGACAGGGCAGATGAGCAGTTCTTC
CASSFDRADEQFF
>TRBJ1-1|.|TRBV11-3|many
TGTGCCAGCAGCTTGAGGACGGCGGGGGGGGGTGAAGCTTTCTTT
CASSLRTAGGGEAFF
>TRBJ2-1|TRBD2|TRBV20-1|many
TGCAGTGCTCCTCGACTAGCGGGTAACTATGAGCAGTTCTTC
CSAPRLAGNYEQFF
>TRBJ2-1|TRBD1|TRBV20-1|.
TGCAGTGCTAGAGATTCCAGGGGGCACTACAATGAGCAGTTCTTC
CSARDSRGHYNEQFF
>TRBJ2-7|.|TRBV12-3/TRBV12-4|many
TGTGCCAGCAGTTTAGCGGGACTTCTCGACGAGCAGTACTTC
CASSLAGLLDEQYF
>TRBJ1-1|TRBD1|TRBV5-1|many
TGCGCCAGCAGCTCGGGACAGACGAACACTGAAGCTTTCTTT
CASSSGQTNTEAFF
>TRBJ2-7|.|TRBV19|few
TGTGCCAGTAGTCGCCCGGACGTTCCCTACGAGCAGTACTTC
CASSRPDVPYEQYF
>TRBJ1-1|.|TRBV5-1|many
TGCGCCAGCAGCTTGGCGGGGCCGAAGAACACTGAAGCTTTCTTT
CASSLAGPKNTEAFF
>TRBJ2-5|.|TRBV9|.
TGTGCCAGCAGCGTTTCCCCCCGGCGGGAAGAGACCCAGTACTTC
CASSVSPRREETQYF
>TRBJ2-7|TRBD2|TRBV20-1|.
TGCAGTGCAACCGGGACTAGTGGCTACGGGCAGTACTTC
CSATGTSGYGQYF
>TRBJ2-1|.|TRBV4-1|many
TGCGCCAGCAGCCAAGTGAGTACTACGCCGTACAATGAGCAGTTCTTC
CASSQVSTTPYNEQFF
>TRBJ2-7|TRBD2|TRBV6-5|many
TGTGCCAGCAGTTACCGTAGCGCCTTCGGGGGAGCGGGGGAGCAGTACTTC
CASSYRSAFGGAGEQYF
>TRBJ1-2|.|TRBV10-3|many
TGTGCCATCAGTGAGAAACAGTACTATGGCTACACCTTC
CAISEKQYYGYTF
>TRBJ1-5|.|TRBV20-1|.
TGCAGTGCTACCCGAGGGAACAATCAGCCCCAGCATTTT
CSATRGNNQPQHF
>TRBJ2-7|.|TRBV5-1|many
TGCGCCAGCAGCCCGGGAAGCGGGTTCCACGAGCAGTACTTC
CASSPGSGFHEQYF
>TRBJ1-2|TRBD1|TRBV20-1|many
TGCAGTGCTAGAGATCTAGAATCCCAACAGGGGATCTACTTC
CSARDLESQQGIYF
>TRBJ1-5|TRBD1|TRBV24-1|.
TGTGCCACCAGTGATTCCGGGACAGGGGGAGTCAGAAATCAGCCCCAGCATTTT
CATSDSGTGGVRNQPQHF
>TRBJ1-6|.|TRBV6-1|many
TGTGCCAGCAGGGACAGTGAAGGAAATTCACCCCTCCACTTT
CASRDSEGNSPLHF
>TRBJ1-1|.|TRBV5-1|.
TGCGCCAGCAGGGGACAAGGGGCGTTGAACACTGAAGCTTTCTTT
CASRGQGALNTEAFF
>TRBJ2-5|.|TRBV6-5|.
TGTGCCAGCAGTTACTCGGGAGTTCAGGCGGAGACCCAGTACTTC
CASSYSGVQAETQYF
>TRBJ2-3|.|TRBV29-1|many
TGCAGCGTTGGAGCTAGCGGAGGGGGAACAGATACGCAGTATTTT
CSVGASGGGTDTQYF
>TRBJ2-7|.|TRBV14|many
TGTGCCAGCAGCCTAGGGGGCGAGCAGTACTTC
CASSLGGEQYF
>TRBJ2-2|.|TRBV5-1|medium-sized
TGCGCCAGTGGCCCCAGGGGTGACGGGGAGCTGTTTTTT
CASGPRGDGELFF
>TRBJ2-1|.|TRBV7-3|few
TGTGCCAGCAGCTTAGTGGGTAGCGGTAATGAGCAGTTCTTC
CASSLVGSGNEQFF
>TRBJ2-5|TRBD2|TRBV29-1|.
TGCAGCGTTGAAGGGAGGACTAGCGGGAGGGCCGAAGATACCCATTACTTC
CSVEGRTSGRAEDTHYF
>TRBJ2-1|.|TRBV6-6|many
TGTGCCAGCAAGGAGAACTCTGAGCAGTTCTTC
CASKENSEQFF
>TRBJ2-1|.|TRBV5-1|few
TGCGCCAGCAGCTTGGCCCGTGCGGGAAATGAGCAGTTCTTC
CASSLARAGNEQFF
>TRBJ2-7|TRBD1|TRBV19|.
TGTGCCAGTAGTAGCGGACAGGCGGGCGGCGAGCAGTACTTC
CASSSGQAGGEQYF
>TRBJ2-7|.|TRBV25-1|.
TGTGCCAGCAGTCTACATTCCGGGGCCTACGAGCAGTACTTC
CASSLHSGAYEQYF
>TRBJ2-1|TRBD2|TRBV5-1|many
TGCGCCAGCAGCTCATTGGGGGGGAGCTCCTACAATGAGCAGTTCTTC
CASSSLGGSSYNEQFF
>TRBJ1-1|TRBD1|TRBV18|.
TGTGCCAGCTTACCACAACAGGGGGCGGGGGACACTGAAGCTTTCTTT
CASLPQQGAGDTEAFF